A selection of T cell receptor beta chains follows, all from one sample in a study of CD8+ T cells in alopecia areata. Repertoires were generated with immunoSEQ multiplex PCR, while TCRdb's copy carries only in-frame clones and drops some. Here the sample spans about 180,000 clones, about 51% being singletons. The sequencing here drew on CD8+ T cells sorted from blood, taken around week 54, from a patient treated with tofacitinib. All receptors derive from a human donor with alopecia areata. The CDR3 runs from the conserved cysteine through the conserved F or W. A D gene is named only where the DNA matches it firmly. Some rows have no size entry. The others give once, few or many, or a class for an expanded clone.

TRBD1 TRBJ2-1 TRBV7-9 few CASRSTGGYNEQFF TGTGCCAGCAGATCGACAGGGGGGTACAATGAGCAGTTCTTC
- TRBJ2-5 TRBV7-8 - CASSLDRQETQYF TGTGCCAGCAGCTTAGACCGGCAAGAGACCCAGTACTTC
- TRBJ2-2 TRBV5-6 - CASSLIGTPNTGELFF TGTGCCAGCAGCCTCATAGGGACACCGAACACCGGGGAGCTGTTTTTT
- TRBJ2-5 TRBV14 once CASSQEGLLYQETQYF TGTGCCAGCAGCCAAGAGGGCCTATTGTACCAAGAGACCCAGTACTTC
- TRBJ2-2 TRBV27 - CASSRTGELFF TGTGCCAGCAGTCGGACCGGGGAGCTGTTTTTT
- TRBJ2-3 TRBV7-9 - CASSSRRTDTQYF TGTGCCAGCAGCTCCCGAAGAACAGATACGCAGTATTTT
- TRBJ2-3 TRBV7-3 - CASSQTGSASDTQYF TGTGCCAGCAGCCAAACAGGGTCCGCGTCAGATACGCAGTATTTT
TRBD1 TRBJ1-3 TRBV6-5 - CASSPTGSRNTIYF TGTGCCAGCAGCCCGACAGGGTCACGTAACACCATATATTTT
- TRBJ1-4 TRBV4-1 once CASSLGGEKLFF TGCGCCAGCAGCCTAGGGGGGGAAAAACTGTTTTTT
- TRBJ1-5 TRBV27 - CASSLSGEGPKPQHF TGTGCCAGCAGTTTATCCGGTGAAGGGCCTAAGCCCCAGCATTTT
- TRBJ1-1 TRBV7-8 few CASSFGQMNTEAFF TGTGCCAGCAGCTTCGGACAGATGAACACTGAAGCTTTCTTT
- TRBJ2-7 TRBV5-1 - CASSSQGGYEQYF TGCGCCAGCAGCTCCCAGGGTGGCTACGAGCAGTACTTC
- TRBJ2-7 TRBV5-6 - CASSIDYEQYF TGTGCCAGCAGCATAGACTACGAGCAGTACTTC
- TRBJ1-2 TRBV5-1 once CASRPTGQNYGYTF TGCGCCAGCAGACCTACCGGACAGAACTATGGCTACACCTTC
- TRBJ2-7 TRBV6-6 - CASSYSPYEQYF TGTGCCAGCAGTTACTCGCCCTACGAGCAGTACTTC
TRBD1 TRBJ2-2 TRBV13 - CASSDRDRDRDTGELFF TGTGCCAGCAGTGACCGGGACAGGGATCGAGACACCGGGGAGCTGTTTTTT
TRBD2 TRBJ2-5 TRBV6-1 - CASSDLSSGKETQYF TGTGCCAGCAGTGATCTCTCTAGCGGCAAAGAGACCCAGTACTTC
- TRBJ2-4 TRBV4-3 few CASSQEPGPQNIQYF TGCGCCAGCAGCCAAGAGCCAGGGCCCCAAAACATTCAGTACTTC
- TRBJ1-6 TRBV27 - CASSLDRKYSPLHF TGTGCCAGCAGTCTAGACAGAAAATATTCACCCCTCCACTTT
- TRBJ2-1 TRBV25-1 - CASSVTETYNEQFF TGTGCCAGCAGTGTAACAGAAACCTACAATGAGCAGTTCTTC
- TRBJ2-6 TRBV13 - CASSLAGVPGANVLTF TGTGCCAGCAGCTTAGCTGGGGTCCCTGGGGCCAACGTCCTGACTTTC
- TRBJ1-4 TRBV18 - CASSPAITRLTNEKLFF TGTGCCAGCTCACCAGCTATTACTCGGTTAACTAATGAAAAACTGTTTTTT